This T cell receptor (beta chain) was captured by sequencing in a study of CD8 T cells in seronegative destructive rheumatoid arthritis (dated by TCRdb to 2020 to 2022). For context, the study as a whole: At the time of sampling, most of the eight CND-RA patients were on biological drugs. Peripheral CD8+ TCRbeta repertoires of CCP-negative destructive rheumatoid arthritis (CND-RA) patients were compared with newly diagnosed seropositive RA, seronegative RA and healthy controls. Comparison cohorts of seropositive RA, seronegative RA and healthy controls came from an earlier published TCRbeta dataset rather than new sequencing.

CND-RA patients were negative for the clinical CCP2 antibody test, and joint destruction progressed despite active therapy. Every CND-RA patient had failed conventional anti-rheumatic therapy and showed typical joint destruction in the wrists and ankles. CND-RA patients were sampled not at diagnosis but after long disease histories, which in several cases spanned decades. Roughly 46 millilitres of EDTA-anticoagulated peripheral blood were collected from each patient. Ficoll-Paque PLUS density gradient separation was used to isolate peripheral blood mononuclear cells. AutoMACS magnetic bead positive selection was used to isolate CD8+ cells from fresh or cryopreserved PBMCs, and purity was verified by flow cytometry. Nucleospin Tissue or Tissue XS kits were used to extract genomic DNA, which was then quantified on a Qubit 2.0 fluorometer. Notes on this clone: Its antigen target is currently unknown. Per-base qualities were not stored, and no clone one base away is much larger.

From its cysteine to its phenylalanine, the CDR3 spans 14 amino acids. Only the CDR3 portion is preserved as DNA: 42 bases, with reading frame beginning at the first base. According to the germline V gene (reference sequence), CDR1 reads MNHNY and CDR2 reads SVGAGI. Genomic DNA from CD8+ cells was used for TCRbeta sequencing, which was performed according to the manufacturer's instructions. TCRbeta sequencing used the immunoSEQ assay and was run at a genomics technology centre in Finland. The authors processed their data as follows. Clonotype tables generated by the immunoSEQ preprocessing pipeline were converted into VDJtools format, and non-productive clonotypes were filtered out. Samples with fewer than 10,000 reads were excluded, the remaining samples were subsampled to 10,000 reads, and most of the eight CND-RA samples were retained. Using the VDJtools CalcDiversityStats function on data subsampled to 10,000 reads, the Shannon-Wiener, Simpson and clonality indices were calculated. To infer antigen specificity, non-singleton TCRbeta clonotypes were hard-matched against VDJdb, with no mismatches permitted. CDR3 sequences that differed by a single amino acid (Hamming distance 1) were grouped into clusters that potentially share antigen targets. After each group was resampled to six samples, one-sided Fisher's exact tests checked public clonotypes for group enrichment, with the whole procedure repeated ten times. Held by TCRdb, this immuneACCESS table contains in-frame sequences only and omits some clones. Under half of the omission traces to an unresolved V gene where checked; the cause of the rest is unknown. For V, J and clone size, that table is used; D and trimming come from the DNA. In all, the sample holds over 4,000 clones, and 72% of those were seen once. Clones ranked in the top ten supply roughly a third of the sample.

Findings and caveats that apply to the study as a whole: After adjustment for age, less diverse and more clonal CD8+ TCRbeta repertoires appeared to be present in CND-RA patients than in other RA subtypes. A distinct set of enriched public clonotypes appeared to be carried by CND-RA patients, and this finding was interpreted by the authors as support for a separate disease subset. Across the 120,000 or so clonotypes tested, no public clonotype enrichment was retained after Benjamini-Hochberg correction. More CMV-reactive and fewer influenza A-reactive CD8+ TCRbeta sequences were observed in CND-RA repertoires than in controls and other RA subtypes. Because no diagnostic samples were available, the TCR repertoire differences may partly reflect poor disease control over the years rather than being present at onset. The small size of the CND-RA cohort was noted as a limitation of the study.

The chain is assembled from TRBV6-6 and TRBJ2-5, with no confidently assigned D gene. The end of the DNA fits TRBJ2-7 better, so the J call may be wrong. Sequencing used CD8+ T cells from blood. The receptor was derived from a woman aged 45 to 70 with seronegative destructive rheumatoid arthritis. The CDR3 reads CASSYELLSYEQYF. The bases read TGTGCCAGCAGTTACGAACTCCTCTCCTACGAGCAGTACTTC.